This entry features one TCR beta chain sequence. Its matching antigen is unknown. This entry comes from a study of cytomegalovirus exposure and HLA in healthy donors. Study-level background: The roughly 120 validation repertoires matched the roughly 650 first-cohort repertoires in platform, a later analysis reported.

Study-level findings and limits: Cytomegalovirus-associated status was assigned to 150 or so TCR beta chains.

The V end lost 4 bases, the J end lost 0 bases, and 9 bases lay between the germline ends. This CDR3 has 15 residues. The germline V gene encodes CDR1 SEHNR and CDR2 FQNEAQ (reference sequence). Data came from immunoSEQ multiplex PCR; TCRdb stores just in-frame clones and leaves some out. The data contain approximately 180,000 clones, roughly 86% of them seen just once; the ten biggest clones take up less than 3%. This TCR came from a man younger than 30 in good health and CMV-seropositive. Specimen: PBMCs. J is TRBJ1-4 and V is TRBV7-9; a possible D gene is TRBD1 (5 bases). CDR3 nucleotide sequence: TGTGCCAGCAGCTCACAGGCCGCAACTAATGAAAAACTGTTTTTT. Translating it yields CASSSQAATNEKLFF. Looking up the rest from reference TRBV7-9 and TRBJ1-4 gives the full variable domain: DTGVSQNPRHKITKRGQNVTFRCDPISEHNRLYWYRQTLGQGPEFLTYFQNEAQLEKSRLLSDRFSAERPKGSFSTLEIQRTEQGDSAMYLCASSSQAATNEKLFFGSGTQLSVL.